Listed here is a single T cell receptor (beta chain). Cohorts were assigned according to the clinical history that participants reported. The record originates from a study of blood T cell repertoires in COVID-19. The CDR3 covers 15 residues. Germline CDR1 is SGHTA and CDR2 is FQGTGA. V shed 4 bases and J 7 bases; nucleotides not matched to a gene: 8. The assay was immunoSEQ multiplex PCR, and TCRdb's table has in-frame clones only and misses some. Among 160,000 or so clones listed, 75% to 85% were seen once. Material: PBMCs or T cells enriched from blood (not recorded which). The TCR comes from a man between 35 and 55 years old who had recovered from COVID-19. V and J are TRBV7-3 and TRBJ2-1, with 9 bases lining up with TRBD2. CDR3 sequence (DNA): TGTGCCAGCAGCTCGACTAGCGGACCTTCAAATGAGCAGTTCTTC. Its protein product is CASSSTSGPSNEQFF.